At least ten counts were recorded for the clone carrying this T cell receptor (beta chain). The sample comes from a study of T cells in Graves' hyperthyroidism and ophthalmopathy. Amplified regions were TCR beta CDR3 sequences from RNA transcripts. With the HTBI primer set, the TCR CDR3 went through a first round of RT-PCR. TCRdb analysed the multiplex PCR reads with MiXCR anew, one entry per CDR3 protein. This table has 250,000 to 300,000 distinct CDR3 sequences, 14% to 15% appearing once. This CDR3 is built from 15 residues. The V end lost 5 bases, the J end lost 1 base, and 13 bases lay between the germline ends. Germline V gives CDR1 SGHTS, CDR2 YDEGEE. Hyperthyroidism patients were newly diagnosed, had disease duration under 2 months, and were aged 18 to 65 years. Patients having uncontrolled infection, another autoimmune disease, pregnancy or lactation were not included. Diagnoses rested on clinical symptoms, serum thyroxine and TRAb, thyroid ultrasound and orbital computed tomography. Extraction of PBMCs used roughly 9.3 ml of fresh peripheral blood.

The specimen was blood. The receptor comes from a woman between 35 and 50 years old with Graves' hyperthyroidism that later progressed to Graves' ophthalmopathy. This chain uses TRBV5-8 with TRBJ1-5; D ambiguous. Written as DNA, the CDR3 is TGTGCCAGCAGTCTAGTAGGTCCGAGCAATCAGCCCCAGCATTTT. Its translation: CASSLVGPSNQPQHF.